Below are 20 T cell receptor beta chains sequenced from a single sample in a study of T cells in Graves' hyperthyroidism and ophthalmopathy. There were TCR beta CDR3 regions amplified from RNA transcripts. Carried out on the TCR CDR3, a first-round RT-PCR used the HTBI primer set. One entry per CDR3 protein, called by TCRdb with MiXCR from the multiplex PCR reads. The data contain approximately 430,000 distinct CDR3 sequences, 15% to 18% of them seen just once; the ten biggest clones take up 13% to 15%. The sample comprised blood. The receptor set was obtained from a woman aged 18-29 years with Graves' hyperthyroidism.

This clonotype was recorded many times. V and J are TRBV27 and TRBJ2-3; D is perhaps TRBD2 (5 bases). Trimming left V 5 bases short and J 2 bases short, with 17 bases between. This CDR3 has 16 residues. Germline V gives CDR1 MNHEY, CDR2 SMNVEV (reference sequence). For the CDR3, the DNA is TGTGCCAGCAGTCCTCGACGGGGTCCCCTCACAGATACGCAGTATTTT. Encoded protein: CASSPRRGPLTDTQYF.

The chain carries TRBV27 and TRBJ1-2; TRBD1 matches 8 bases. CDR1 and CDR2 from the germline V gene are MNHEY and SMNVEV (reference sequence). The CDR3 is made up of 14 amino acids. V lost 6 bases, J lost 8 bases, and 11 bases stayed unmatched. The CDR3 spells CASRGQVLGFGYTF. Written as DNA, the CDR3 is TGTGCCAGCAGGGGACAGGTCCTTGGGTTCGGCTACACCTTC.

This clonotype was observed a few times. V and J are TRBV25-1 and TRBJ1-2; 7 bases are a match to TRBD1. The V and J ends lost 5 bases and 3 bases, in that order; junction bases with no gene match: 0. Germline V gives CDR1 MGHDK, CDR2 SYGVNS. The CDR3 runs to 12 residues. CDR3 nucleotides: TGTGCCAGCAGTACAGGGGACTATGGCTACACCTTC. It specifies CASSTGDYGYTF.

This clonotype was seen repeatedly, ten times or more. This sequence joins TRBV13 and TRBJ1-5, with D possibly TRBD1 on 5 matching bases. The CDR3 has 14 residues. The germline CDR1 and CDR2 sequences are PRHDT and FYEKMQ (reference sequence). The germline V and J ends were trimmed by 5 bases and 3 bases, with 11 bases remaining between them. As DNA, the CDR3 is TGTGCCAGCAGCCGGCGGGGGATCAATCAGCCCCAGCATTTT. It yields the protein CASSRRGINQPQHF.

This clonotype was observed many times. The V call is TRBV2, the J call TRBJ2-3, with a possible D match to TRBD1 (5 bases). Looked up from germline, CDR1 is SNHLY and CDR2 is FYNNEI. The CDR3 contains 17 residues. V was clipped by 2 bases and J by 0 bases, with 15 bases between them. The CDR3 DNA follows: TGTGCCAGCAGTGAAAGAAGGGGCCTTCCTAGCACAGATACGCAGTATTTT. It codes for CASSERRGLPSTDTQYF.

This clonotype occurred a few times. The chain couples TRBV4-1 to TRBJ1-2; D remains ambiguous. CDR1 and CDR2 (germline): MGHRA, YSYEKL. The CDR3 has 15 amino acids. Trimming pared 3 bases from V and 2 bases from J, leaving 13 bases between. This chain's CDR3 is CASSHPPKRNYGYTF. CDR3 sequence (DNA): TGCGCCAGCAGCCACCCCCCTAAGCGAAACTATGGCTACACCTTC.

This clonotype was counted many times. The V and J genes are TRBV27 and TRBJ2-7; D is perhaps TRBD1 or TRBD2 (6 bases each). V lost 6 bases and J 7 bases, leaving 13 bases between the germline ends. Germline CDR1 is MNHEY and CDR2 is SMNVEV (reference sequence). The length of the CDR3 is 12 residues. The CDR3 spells CASRGGPLEQYF. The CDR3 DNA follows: TGTGCCAGCAGGGGGGGCCCCTTGGAGCAGTACTTC.

The CDR3 nucleotides read TGTGCCAGCAGCCAACTGACAGGGGCGGCAGATACGCAGTATTTT. Residues: CASSQLTGAADTQYF. The chain combines TRBV14 with TRBJ2-3; 8 bases map to TRBD1. In germline, CDR1 is SGHDN, CDR2 FVKESK. Losses at the gene ends were 2 bases for V and 4 bases for J; bases not matched to a gene: 5. This CDR3 is 15 amino acids long.

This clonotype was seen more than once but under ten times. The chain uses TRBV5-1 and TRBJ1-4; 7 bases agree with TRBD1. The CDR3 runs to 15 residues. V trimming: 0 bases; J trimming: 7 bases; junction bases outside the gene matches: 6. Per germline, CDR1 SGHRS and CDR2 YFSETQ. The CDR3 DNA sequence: TGCGCCAGCAGCTTGGAAGGAGGGGGCAGTGAAAAACTGTTTTTT. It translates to CASSLEGGGSEKLFF.

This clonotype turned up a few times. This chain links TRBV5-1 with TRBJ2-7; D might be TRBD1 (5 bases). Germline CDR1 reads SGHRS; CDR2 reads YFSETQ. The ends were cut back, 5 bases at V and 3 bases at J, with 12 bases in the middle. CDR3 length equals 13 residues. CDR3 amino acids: CASSYDRNYEQYF. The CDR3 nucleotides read TGCGCCAGCAGTTACGACAGAAACTACGAGCAGTACTTC.

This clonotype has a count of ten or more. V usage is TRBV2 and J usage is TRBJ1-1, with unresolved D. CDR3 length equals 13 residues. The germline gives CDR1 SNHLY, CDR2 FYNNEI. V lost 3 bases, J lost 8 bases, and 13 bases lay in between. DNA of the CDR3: TGTGCCAGCAGTGAGATTCGCCCGGTAGAAGCTTTCTTT. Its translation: CASSEIRPVEAFF.

The CDR3 DNA reads TGTGCCAGCAGTCCCGAGCGGGGACAGGGTGGTGAAAAACTGTTTTTT. As protein: CASSPERGQGGEKLFF. The chain joins TRBV28 to TRBJ1-4; 9 bases align to TRBD1. The CDR3 has 16 residues. Looked up from germline, CDR1 is MDHEN and CDR2 is SYDVKM. V trimming: 5 bases; J trimming: 7 bases; junction bases outside the gene matches: 11. The full variable domain, completed using reference TRBV28 and TRBJ1-4, is DVKVTQSSRYLVKRTGEKVFLECVQDMDHENMFWYRQDPGLGLRLIYFSYDVKMKEKGDIPEGYSVSREKKERFSLILESASTNQTSMYLCASSPERGQGGEKLFFGSGTQLSVL.

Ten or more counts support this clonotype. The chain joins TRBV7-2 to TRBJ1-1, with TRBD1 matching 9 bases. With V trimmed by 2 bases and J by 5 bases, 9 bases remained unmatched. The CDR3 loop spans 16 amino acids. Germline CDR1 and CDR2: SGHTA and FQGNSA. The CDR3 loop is CASSLFVLGQGTEAFF. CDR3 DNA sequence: TGTGCCAGCAGCTTATTTGTGCTGGGACAGGGAACTGAAGCTTTCTTT.

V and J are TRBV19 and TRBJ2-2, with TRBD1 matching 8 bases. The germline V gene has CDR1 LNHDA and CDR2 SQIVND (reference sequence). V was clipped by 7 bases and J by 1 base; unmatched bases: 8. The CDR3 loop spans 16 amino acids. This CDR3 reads CASIAVGTGNTGELFF. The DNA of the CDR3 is TGTGCCAGTATTGCGGTGGGGACAGGGAACACCGGGGAGCTGTTTTTT. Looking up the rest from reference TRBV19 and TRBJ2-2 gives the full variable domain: DGGITQSPKYLFRKEGQNVTLSCEQNLNHDAMYWYRQDPGQGLRLIYYSQIVNDFQKGDIAEGYSVSREKKESFPLTVTSAQKNPTAFYLCASIAVGTGNTGELFFGEGSRLTVL.

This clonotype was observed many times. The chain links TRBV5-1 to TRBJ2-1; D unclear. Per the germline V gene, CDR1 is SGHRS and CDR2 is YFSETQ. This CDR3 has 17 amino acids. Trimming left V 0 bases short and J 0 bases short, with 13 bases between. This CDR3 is CASSLERGGSSYNEQFF. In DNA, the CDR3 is TGCGCCAGCAGCTTGGAAAGAGGCGGTAGCTCCTACAATGAGCAGTTCTTC.

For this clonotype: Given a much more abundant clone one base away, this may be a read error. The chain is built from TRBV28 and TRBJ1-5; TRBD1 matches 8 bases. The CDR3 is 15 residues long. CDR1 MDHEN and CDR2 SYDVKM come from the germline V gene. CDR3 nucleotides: TGTGCCAGCGGATTAGGGTCAGGGGGCAATCAGGCCCAGCATTTT. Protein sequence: CASGLGSGGNQAQHF.

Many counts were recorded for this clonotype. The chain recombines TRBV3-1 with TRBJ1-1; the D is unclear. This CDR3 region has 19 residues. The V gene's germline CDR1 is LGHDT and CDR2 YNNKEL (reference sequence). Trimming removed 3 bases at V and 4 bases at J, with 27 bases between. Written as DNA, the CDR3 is TGTGCCAGCAGCCACCGGCCGTGGGGAGCCCGGTGGGAGAGCACTGAAGCTTTCTTT. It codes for CASSHRPWGARWESTEAFF.

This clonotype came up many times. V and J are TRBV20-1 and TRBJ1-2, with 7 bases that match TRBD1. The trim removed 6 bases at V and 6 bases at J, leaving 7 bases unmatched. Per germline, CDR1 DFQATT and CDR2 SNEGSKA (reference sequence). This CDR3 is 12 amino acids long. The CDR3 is CSALQGKDGYTF. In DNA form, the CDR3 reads TGCAGTGCCTTACAGGGGAAAGATGGCTACACCTTC.

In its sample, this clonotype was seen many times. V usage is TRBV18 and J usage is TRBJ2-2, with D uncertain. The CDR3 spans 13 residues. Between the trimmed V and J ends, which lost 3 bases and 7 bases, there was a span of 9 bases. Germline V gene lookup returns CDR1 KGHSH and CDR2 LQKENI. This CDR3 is CASSPPFFGELFF. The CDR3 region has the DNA TGTGCCAGCTCACCTCCATTTTTCGGGGAGCTGTTTTTT.

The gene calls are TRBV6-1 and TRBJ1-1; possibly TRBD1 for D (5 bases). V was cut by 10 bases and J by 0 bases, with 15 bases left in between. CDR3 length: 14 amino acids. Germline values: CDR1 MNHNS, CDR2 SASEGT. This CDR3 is CATERGDMNTEAFF. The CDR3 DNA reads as TGTGCCACTGAAAGGGGAGACATGAACACTGAAGCTTTCTTT.